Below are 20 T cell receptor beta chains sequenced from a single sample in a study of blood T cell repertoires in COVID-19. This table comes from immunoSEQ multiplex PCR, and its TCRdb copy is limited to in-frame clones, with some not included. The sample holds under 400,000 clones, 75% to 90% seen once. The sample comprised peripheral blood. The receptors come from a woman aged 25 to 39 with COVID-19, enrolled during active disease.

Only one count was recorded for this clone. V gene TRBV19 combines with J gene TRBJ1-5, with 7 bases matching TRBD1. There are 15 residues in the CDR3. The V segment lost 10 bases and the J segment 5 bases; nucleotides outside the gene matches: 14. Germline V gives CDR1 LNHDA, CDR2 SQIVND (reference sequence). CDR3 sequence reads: CATSFDRVPDQPQHF. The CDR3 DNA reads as TGTGCCACCTCATTCGACAGGGTTCCGGATCAGCCCCAGCATTTT.

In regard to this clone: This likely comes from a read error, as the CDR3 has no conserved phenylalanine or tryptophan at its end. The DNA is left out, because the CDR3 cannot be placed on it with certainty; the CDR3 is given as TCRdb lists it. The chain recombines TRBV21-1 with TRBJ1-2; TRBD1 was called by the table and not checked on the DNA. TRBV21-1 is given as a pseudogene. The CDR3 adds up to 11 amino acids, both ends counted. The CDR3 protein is CASSMGQPVDS.

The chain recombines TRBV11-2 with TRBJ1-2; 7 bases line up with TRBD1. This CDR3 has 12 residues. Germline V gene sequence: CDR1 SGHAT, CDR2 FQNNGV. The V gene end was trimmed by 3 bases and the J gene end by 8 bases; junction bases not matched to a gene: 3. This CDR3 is CASSFRQGGYTF. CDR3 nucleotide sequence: TGTGCCAGCAGCTTTCGACAGGGAGGCTACACCTTC. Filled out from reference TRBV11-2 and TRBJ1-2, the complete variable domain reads EAGVAQSPRYKIIEKRQSVAFWCNPISGHATLYWYQQILGQGPKLLIQFQNNGVVDDSQLPKDRFSAERLKGVDSTLKIQPAKLEDSAVYLCASSFRQGGYTFGSGTRLTVV.

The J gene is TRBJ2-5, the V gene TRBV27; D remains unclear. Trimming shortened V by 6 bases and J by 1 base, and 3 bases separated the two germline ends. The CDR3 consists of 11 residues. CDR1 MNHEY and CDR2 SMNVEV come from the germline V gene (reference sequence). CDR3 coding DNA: TGTGCCAGCAGCTTCCAAGAGACCCAGTACTTC. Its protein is CASSFQETQYF.

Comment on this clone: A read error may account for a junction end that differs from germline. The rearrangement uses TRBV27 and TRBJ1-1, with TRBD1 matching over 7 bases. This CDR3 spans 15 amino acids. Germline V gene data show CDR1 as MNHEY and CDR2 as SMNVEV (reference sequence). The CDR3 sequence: CASSVSGTVNTEAFF. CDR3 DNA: TGTGCCAGCAGTGTATCCGGGACAGTAAACACTGAAGCTTTCTTT.

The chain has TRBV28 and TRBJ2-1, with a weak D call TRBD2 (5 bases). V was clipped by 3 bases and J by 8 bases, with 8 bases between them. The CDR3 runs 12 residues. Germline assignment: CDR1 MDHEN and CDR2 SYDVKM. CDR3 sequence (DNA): TGTGCCAGCAGTTTTGAGGGTGATGAGCAGTTCTTC. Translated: CASSFEGDEQFF.

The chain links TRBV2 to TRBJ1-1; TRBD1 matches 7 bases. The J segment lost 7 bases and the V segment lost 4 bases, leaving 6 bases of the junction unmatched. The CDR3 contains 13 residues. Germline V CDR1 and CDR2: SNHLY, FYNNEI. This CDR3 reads CASSVWTGVEAFF. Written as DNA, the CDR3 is TGTGCCAGCAGTGTATGGACAGGAGTTGAAGCTTTCTTT. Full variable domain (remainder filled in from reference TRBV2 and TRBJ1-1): EPEVTQTPSHQVTQMGQEVILRCVPISNHLYFYWYRQILGQKVEFLVSFYNNEISEKSEIFDDQFSVERPDGSNFTLKIRSTKLEDSAMYFCASSVWTGVEAFFGQGTRLTVV.

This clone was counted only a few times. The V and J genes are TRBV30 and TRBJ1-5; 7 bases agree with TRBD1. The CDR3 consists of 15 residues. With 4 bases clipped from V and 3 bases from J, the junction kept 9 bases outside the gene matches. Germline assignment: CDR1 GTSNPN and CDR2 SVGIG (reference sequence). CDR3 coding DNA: TGTGCCTGGAATTTACCAGACAGGGTCAATCAGCCCCAGCATTTT. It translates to CAWNLPDRVNQPQHF.

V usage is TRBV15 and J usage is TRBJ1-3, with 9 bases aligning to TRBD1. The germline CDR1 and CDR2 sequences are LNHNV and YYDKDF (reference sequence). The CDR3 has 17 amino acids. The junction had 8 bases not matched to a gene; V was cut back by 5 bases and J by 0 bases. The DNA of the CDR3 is TGTGCCACCAGCCCAACGGACAGGGGAAGCTCTGGAAACACCATATATTTT. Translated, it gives CATSPTDRGSSGNTIYF.

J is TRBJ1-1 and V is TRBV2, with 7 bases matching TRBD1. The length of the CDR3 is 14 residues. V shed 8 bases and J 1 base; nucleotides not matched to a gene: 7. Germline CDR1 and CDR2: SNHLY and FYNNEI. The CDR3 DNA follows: TGTGCCAGCGGATCGACAGGGACGAACACTGAAGCTTTCTTT. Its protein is CASGSTGTNTEAFF.

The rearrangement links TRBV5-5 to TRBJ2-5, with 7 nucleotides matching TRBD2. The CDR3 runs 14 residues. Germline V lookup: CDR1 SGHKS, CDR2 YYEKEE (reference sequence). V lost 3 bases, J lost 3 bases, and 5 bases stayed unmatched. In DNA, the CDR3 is TGTGCCAGCAGCTGGTTCGCGGGAGAAGAGACCCAGTACTTC. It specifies CASSWFAGEETQYF.

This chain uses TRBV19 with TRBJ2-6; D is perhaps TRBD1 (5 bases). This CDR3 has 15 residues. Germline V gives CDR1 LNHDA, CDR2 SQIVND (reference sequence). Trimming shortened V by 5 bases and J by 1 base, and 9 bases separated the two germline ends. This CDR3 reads CASSPRQSGANVLTF. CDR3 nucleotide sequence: TGTGCCAGTAGTCCACGACAGTCTGGGGCCAACGTCCTGACTTTC. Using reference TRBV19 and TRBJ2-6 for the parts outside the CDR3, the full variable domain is DGGITQSPKYLFRKEGQNVTLSCEQNLNHDAMYWYRQDPGQGLRLIYYSQIVNDFQKGDIAEGYSVSREKKESFPLTVTSAQKNPTAFYLCASSPRQSGANVLTFGAGSRLTVL.

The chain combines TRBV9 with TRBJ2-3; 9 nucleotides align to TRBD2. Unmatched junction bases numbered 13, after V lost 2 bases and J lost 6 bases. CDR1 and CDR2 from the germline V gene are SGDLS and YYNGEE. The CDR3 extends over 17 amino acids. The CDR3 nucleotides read TGTGCCAGCAGCGTCGGTATTAGCGGGAGCAGAGCGGATACGCAGTATTTT. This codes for CASSVGISGSRADTQYF.

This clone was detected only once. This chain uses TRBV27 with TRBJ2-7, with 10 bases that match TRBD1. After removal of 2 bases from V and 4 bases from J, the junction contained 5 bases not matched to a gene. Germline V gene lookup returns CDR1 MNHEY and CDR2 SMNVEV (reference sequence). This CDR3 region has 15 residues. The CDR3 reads CASSLRLGQGYEQYF. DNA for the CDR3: TGTGCCAGCAGTTTACGTCTGGGACAGGGGTACGAGCAGTACTTC.

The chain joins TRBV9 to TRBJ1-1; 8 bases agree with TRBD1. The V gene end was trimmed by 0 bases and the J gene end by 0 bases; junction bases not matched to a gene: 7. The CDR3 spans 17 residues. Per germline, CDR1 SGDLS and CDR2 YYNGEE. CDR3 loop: CASSVATGGMVNTEAFF. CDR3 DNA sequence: TGTGCCAGCAGCGTAGCAACAGGGGGAATGGTGAACACTGAAGCTTTCTTT.

The DNA of the CDR3 is TGTGCCAGCAGGCCCGGGACAGGGCGAACTAATGAAAAACTGTTTTTT. Protein sequence: CASRPGTGRTNEKLFF. The chain joins TRBV3-1 (or the pseudogene TRBV3-2) to TRBJ1-4, with 9 bases aligning to TRBD1. The CDR3 length is 16 residues. Germline V gene lookup returns CDR1 LGHDT and CDR2 YNNKEL (reference sequence). V lost 6 bases and J lost 1; bases outside the gene matches: 6.

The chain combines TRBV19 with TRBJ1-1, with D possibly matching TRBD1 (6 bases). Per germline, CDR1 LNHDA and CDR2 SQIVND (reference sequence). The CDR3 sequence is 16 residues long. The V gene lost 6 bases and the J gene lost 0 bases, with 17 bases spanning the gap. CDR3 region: CASRNTGLSMNTEAFF. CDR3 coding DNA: TGTGCCAGTAGAAATACAGGGCTATCGATGAACACTGAAGCTTTCTTT.

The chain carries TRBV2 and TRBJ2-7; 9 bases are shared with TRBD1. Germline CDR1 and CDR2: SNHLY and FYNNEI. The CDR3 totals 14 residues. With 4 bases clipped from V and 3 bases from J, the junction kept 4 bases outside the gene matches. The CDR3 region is CASSGQGGFYEQYF. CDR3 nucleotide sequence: TGTGCCAGCAGTGGACAGGGGGGCTTCTACGAGCAGTACTTC.

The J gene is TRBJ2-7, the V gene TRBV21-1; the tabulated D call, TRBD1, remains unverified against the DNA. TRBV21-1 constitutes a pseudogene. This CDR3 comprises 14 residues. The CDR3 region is CASIRQGSRREQYF. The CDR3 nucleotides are TGTGCCAGCATAAGACAGGGCTCTAGACGGGAGCAGTACTTC.

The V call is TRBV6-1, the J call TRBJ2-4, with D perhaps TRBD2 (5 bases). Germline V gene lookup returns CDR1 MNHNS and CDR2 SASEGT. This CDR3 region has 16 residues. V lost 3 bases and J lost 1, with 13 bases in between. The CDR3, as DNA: TGTGCCAGCAGTGACGGGGTGCAAGGGGCCAAAAACATTCAGTACTTC. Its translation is CASSDGVQGAKNIQYF.